Included here is one T cell receptor beta chain sequence, with context. What it recognizes is unknown. Germline V gene sequence: CDR1 SGHRS, CDR2 YFSETQ. The CDR3 is made up of 13 amino acids. The V and J ends lost 4 bases and 1 base respectively, with 9 bases between them. The entry originates in a study of long-term antiretroviral therapy in people with HIV. General study results and limits: Pre-ART clonal expansion yielded clones that dominated the repertoire at all time points. ART adherence, viral resistance and therapy changes went unrecorded. Spans of CDR3 length were tighter for HIV repertoires than for controls.

The assay, immunoSEQ v3.0, was run at survey level. The data were produced by immunoSEQ multiplex PCR, yet TCRdb's version contains in-frame clones alone and is incomplete. Of some 31,000 clones listed, roughly 97% are singletons. This specimen consisted of unsorted PBMCs, obtained 7.6 years after starting antiretroviral therapy. J is TRBJ2-7 and V is TRBV5-1; no definite D call. The TCR was taken from a man younger than 45 with HIV. CDR3 coding DNA: TGCGCCAGCAGCCCCGACAATTCCTACGAGCAGTACTTC. This translates into CASSPDNSYEQYF.